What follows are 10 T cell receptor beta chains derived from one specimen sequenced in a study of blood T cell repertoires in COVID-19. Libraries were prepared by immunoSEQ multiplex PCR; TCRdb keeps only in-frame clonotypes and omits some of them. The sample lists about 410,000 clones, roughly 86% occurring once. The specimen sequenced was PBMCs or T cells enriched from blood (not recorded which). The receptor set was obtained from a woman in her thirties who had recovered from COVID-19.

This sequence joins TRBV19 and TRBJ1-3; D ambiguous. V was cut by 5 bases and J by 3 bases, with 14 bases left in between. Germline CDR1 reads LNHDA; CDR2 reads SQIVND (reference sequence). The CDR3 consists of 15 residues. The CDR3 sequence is CASSYALEIGNTIYF. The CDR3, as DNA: TGTGCCAGTAGTTACGCCCTGGAGATTGGAAACACCATATATTTT.

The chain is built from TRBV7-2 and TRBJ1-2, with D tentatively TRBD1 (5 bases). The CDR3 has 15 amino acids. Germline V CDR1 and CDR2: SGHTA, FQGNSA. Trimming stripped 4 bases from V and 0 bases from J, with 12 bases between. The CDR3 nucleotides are TGTGCCAGCAGCTCGGGACTGACGGCTAACTATGGCTACACCTTC. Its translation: CASSSGLTANYGYTF.

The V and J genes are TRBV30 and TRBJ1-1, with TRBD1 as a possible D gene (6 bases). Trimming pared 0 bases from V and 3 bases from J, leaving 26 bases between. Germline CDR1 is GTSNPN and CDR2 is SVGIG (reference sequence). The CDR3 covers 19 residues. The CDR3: CAWSVRAVGRGVWDTEAFF. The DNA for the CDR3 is TGTGCCTGGAGTGTACGGGCGGTGGGCAGGGGTGTATGGGACACTGAAGCTTTCTTT.

The CDR3 bases are TGTGCCAGCAGCCAGAGCGACCAGGGGTCCTACGAGCAGTACTTC. This codes for CASSQSDQGSYEQYF. The V and J genes are TRBV16 and TRBJ2-7; possible D gene TRBD1, 6 bases. The CDR3 consists of 15 residues. The V gene's germline CDR1 is KGHSY and CDR2 FQNENV. V was shortened by 3 bases and J by 1 base, with 13 bases between the two germline ends.

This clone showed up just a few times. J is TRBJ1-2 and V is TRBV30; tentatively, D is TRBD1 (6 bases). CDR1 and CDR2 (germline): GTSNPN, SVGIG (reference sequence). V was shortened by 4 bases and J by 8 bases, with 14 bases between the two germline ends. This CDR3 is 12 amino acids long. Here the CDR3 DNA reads TGTGCCTGGACGGGGGGGCCGGTCGGCTACACCTTC. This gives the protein CAWTGGPVGYTF.

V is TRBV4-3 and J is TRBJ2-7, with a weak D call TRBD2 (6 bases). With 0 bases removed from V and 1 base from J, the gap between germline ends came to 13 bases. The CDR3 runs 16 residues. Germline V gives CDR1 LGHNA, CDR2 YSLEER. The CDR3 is CASSQEGRGLSYEQYF. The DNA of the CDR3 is TGCGCCAGCAGCCAAGAAGGACGGGGGTTATCCTACGAGCAGTACTTC.

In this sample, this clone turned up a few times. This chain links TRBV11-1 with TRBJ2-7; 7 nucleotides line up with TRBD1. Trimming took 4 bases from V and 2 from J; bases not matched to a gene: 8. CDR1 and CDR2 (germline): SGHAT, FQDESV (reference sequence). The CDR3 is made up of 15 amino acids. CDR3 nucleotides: TGTGCCAGCAGCTCCACAGGGGACGGACCCTACGAGCAGTACTTC. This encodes CASSSTGDGPYEQYF.

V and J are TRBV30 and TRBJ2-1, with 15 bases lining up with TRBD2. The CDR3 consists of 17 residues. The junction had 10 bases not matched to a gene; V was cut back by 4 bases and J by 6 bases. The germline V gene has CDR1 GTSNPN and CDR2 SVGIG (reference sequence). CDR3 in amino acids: CAWNLGLAGGQGNEQFF. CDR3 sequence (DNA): TGTGCCTGGAACCTCGGACTAGCGGGGGGGCAGGGCAATGAGCAGTTCTTC.

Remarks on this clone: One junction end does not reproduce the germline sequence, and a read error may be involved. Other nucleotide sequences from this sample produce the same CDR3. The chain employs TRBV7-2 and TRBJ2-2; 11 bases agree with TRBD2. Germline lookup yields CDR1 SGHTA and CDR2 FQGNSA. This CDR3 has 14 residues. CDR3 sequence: CASSLAGGTGELFF. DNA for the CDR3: TGTGCCAGCAGCCTAGCGGGAGGCACCGGGGAGCTGTTTTTT.

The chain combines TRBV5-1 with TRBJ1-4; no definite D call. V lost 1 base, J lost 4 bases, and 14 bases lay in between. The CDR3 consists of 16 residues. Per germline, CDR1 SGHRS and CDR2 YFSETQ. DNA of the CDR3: TGCGCCAGCAGCTTGACGACTCCCAACGGTAATGAAAAACTGTTTTTT. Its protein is CASSLTTPNGNEKLFF.